This TCR beta chain appears in the sequencing data of a study of cytomegalovirus exposure and HLA in healthy donors. Overall study: Ancestry clustering placed around four fifths of roughly 410 genotyped donors in the Caucasian-associated cluster.

Germline trimming cut 1 base from V and 6 bases from J; bases unmatched to any gene: 6. The CDR3 contains 16 residues. In germline, CDR1 is GTSNPN, CDR2 SVGIG (reference sequence). Study-wide results and caveats: Indistinguishable V segments such as TRBV6-2 and TRBV6-3 were excluded.

Both 60 Vbeta primers and 13 Jbeta primers went into the PCR. Method: immunoSEQ multiplex PCR; TCRdb's copy keeps in-frame clones and lacks some. The sample comprises under 140,000 clones, over 60% of which are singletons, and 1% to 1.5% rests with the top ten. Comments on this clone: Antigen: not known.

This clonotype was obtained from a woman in her thirties in good health and CMV-seronegative. The source material was PBMCs. The chain has TRBV30 and TRBJ2-1; 13 bases are a match to TRBD2. The CDR3 spells CAWSGTSGSPGNEQFF. CDR3 bases: TGTGCCTGGAGTGGGACTAGCGGGAGTCCGGGCAATGAGCAGTTCTTC.